The source of this T cell receptor (beta chain) is a study of blood T cell repertoires in COVID-19. At the level of the study: The United States, Italy and Spain were the sources of the acute and convalescent COVID-19 samples.

J gave up 4 bases and V 3 bases, and 7 bases lay outside the gene matches. This CDR3 is built from 16 residues. From germline, CDR1 is KGHDR and CDR2 SFDVKD. Authors' processing steps: Estimation of nucleated cell counts was performed using reference gene primer amplification. Libraries were prepared by immunoSEQ multiplex PCR; TCRdb keeps only in-frame clonotypes and omits some of them. The V and J calls and clone size are taken from that table; D and trimming were inferred from the DNA. Found here are more than 100,000 clones, 65% to 80% of them singletons; the top ten hold 0.7% to 1%. The receptor was isolated from a human donor with acute or convalescent COVID-19. The donor label of this sample is uncertain. Sequencing input: peripheral blood. V and J are TRBV24-1 and TRBJ2-5, with 10 bases that match TRBD1. This CDR3 is CATSDPGTGVGETQYF. In DNA form, the CDR3 reads TGTGCCACCAGTGATCCTGGGACAGGGGTTGGAGAGACCCAGTACTTC.